The 25 T cell receptor beta chains below were found in one sample sequenced in a study of CXCR3-negative and CXCR3-positive naive CD8 T cells. cDNA libraries for TRB were generated by 5' RACE incorporating UMI labels. No DNA is given; TCRdb re-called the 5' RACE reads and lists each CDR3 protein once. The repertoire table contains 60,000 or so distinct CDR3 sequences. The sequenced material came from memory CD8+ T cells from blood. All receptors derive from a human donor in good health. Some clones in this sample may be carry-over from other donors' samples.

The V and J genes are TRBV4-2 and TRBJ2-2; the D gene TCRdb calls, TRBD2, cannot be checked with no DNA. The CDR3 contains 17 residues. The V gene's germline CDR1 is LGHNA and CDR2 YNFKEQ. CDR3 in amino acids: CASSLQAGALNTGELFF.

The rearrangement joins TRBV15 to TRBJ2-1; as DNA is missing, the TRBD1 call by TCRdb cannot be tested. This CDR3 is built from 14 residues. The germline gives CDR1 LNHNV, CDR2 YYDKDF (reference sequence). The CDR3: CATSTGQGGNEQFF. The full variable domain, its missing parts supplied by reference TRBV15 and TRBJ2-1, is DAMVIQNPRYQVTQFGKPVTLSCSQTLNHNVMYWYQQKSSQAPKLLFHYYDKDFNNEADTPDNFQSRRPNTSFCFLDIRSPGLGDTAMYLCATSTGQGGNEQFFGPGTRLTVL.

This sequence joins TRBV12-3 or TRBV12-4 and TRBJ2-7. The CDR3 sequence is 12 residues long. The CDR3 protein is CASSLANYEQYF.

CDR3 sequence reads: CASSSPSVEGREQYF. The chain links TRBV13 to TRBJ2-7; no DNA is available, so the TRBD2 call from TCRdb remains unchecked. The CDR3 loop spans 15 amino acids. Germline values: CDR1 PRHDT, CDR2 FYEKMQ (reference sequence).

V and J are TRBV5-1 and TRBJ2-7; TCRdb gives TRBD2 as the D gene, but with no DNA this cannot be confirmed. Germline V gene sequence: CDR1 SGHRS, CDR2 YFSETQ. This CDR3 comprises 14 residues. CDR3 region: CASSLDRTYYEQYF.

The genes are TRBV29-1 and TRBJ2-7; absent DNA, TCRdb's TRBD1 call cannot be checked. The germline gives CDR1 SQVTM, CDR2 ANQGSEA. This CDR3 comprises 12 residues. CDR3 residues: CSGGDRGDEQYF.

This chain joins TRBV29-1 and TRBJ2-7; TCRdb selects TRBD1, and the lack of DNA leaves this call unchecked. The CDR3 runs 12 residues. The V gene's germline CDR1 is SQVTM and CDR2 ANQGSEA. CDR3 sequence reads: CSAETGSYEQYF.

The CDR3 is CSCPSGSGTGELFF. J is TRBJ2-2 and V is TRBV29-1; TCRdb calls TRBD2, which cannot be checked without DNA. Per germline, CDR1 SQVTM and CDR2 ANQGSEA. This CDR3 contains 14 residues.

The chain combines TRBV29-1 with TRBJ2-1; TCRdb lists TRBD2, though no DNA is available to test this call. The CDR3 totals 13 residues. CDR1 SQVTM and CDR2 ANQGSEA come from the germline V gene. This chain's CDR3 is CGVFRDSHNEQFF.

The chain is built from TRBV12-3 or TRBV12-4 and TRBJ2-3; TCRdb calls TRBD1, which cannot be checked without DNA. The CDR3 consists of 15 residues. Here the CDR3 reads CASSLQPGLTDTQYF.

This chain links TRBV7-9 with TRBJ1-6; lacking DNA, the TRBD1 call made by TCRdb goes unchecked. Germline V gives CDR1 SEHNR, CDR2 FQNEAQ (reference sequence). CDR3 length: 14 residues. The CDR3 region is CASSFPAGQGQFHF.

The chain is built from TRBV12-3 or TRBV12-4 and TRBJ2-5; as DNA is missing, the TRBD1 call by TCRdb cannot be tested. The CDR3 loop spans 13 amino acids. The CDR3 spells CASSFWGAETQYF.

This chain joins TRBV29-1 and TRBJ2-5; absent DNA, TCRdb's TRBD2 call cannot be checked. Per the germline V gene, CDR1 is SQVTM and CDR2 is ANQGSEA. The CDR3 sequence is 12 residues long. The CDR3 region is CSVEKREGTQYF.

The rearrangement links TRBV5-1 to TRBJ2-1. In germline, CDR1 is SGHRS, CDR2 YFSETQ. The CDR3 has 13 residues. The CDR3 protein is CASSLASFNEQFF.

The chain combines TRBV6-2 or TRBV6-3 with TRBJ2-7; TCRdb returns TRBD1, unconfirmable since there is no DNA. Per germline, CDR1 MNHEY and CDR2 SVGEGT. CDR3 length: 17 amino acids. The CDR3 sequence: CASSSLHLQDRDYEQYF.

The chain carries TRBV29-1 and TRBJ2-7. Germline V gene data show CDR1 as SQVTM and CDR2 as ANQGSEA. The CDR3 extends over 13 amino acids. The CDR3 spells CSVEGGNAYEQYF.

This chain connects TRBV7-2 to TRBJ2-7; TCRdb reports TRBD1, a call that lacks DNA to check it against. Germline CDR1 is SGHTA and CDR2 is FQGNSA. The CDR3 spans 14 residues. The CDR3 is CASSSWTGNYEQYF.

The rearrangement joins TRBV20-1 to TRBJ2-7; as DNA is missing, the TRBD2 call by TCRdb cannot be tested. The V gene's germline CDR1 is DFQATT and CDR2 SNEGSKA (reference sequence). This CDR3 is built from 15 residues. CDR3 loop: CSARYSSSGVYEQYF.

This CDR3 is CASSSTQGRNEKLFF. The chain has TRBV12-3 or TRBV12-4 and TRBJ1-4; the TCRdb D gene call, TRBD1, has no DNA to confirm it. The CDR3 spans 15 residues.

V is TRBV12-3 or TRBV12-4 and J is TRBJ2-2; TCRdb indicates TRBD1, and absent DNA this call remains unverified. CDR3 size: 15 residues. The chain's CDR3 is CASSLRDGNTGELFF.

This chain uses TRBV6-1 with TRBJ2-3; TCRdb gives TRBD1 as the D gene, but with no DNA this cannot be confirmed. The CDR3 runs 15 residues. Germline assignment: CDR1 MNHNS and CDR2 SASEGT. The CDR3 protein is CASMGRPSGADTQYF.

J is TRBJ2-7 and V is TRBV5-5; no DNA is available, so the TRBD2 call from TCRdb remains unchecked. Germline V gives CDR1 SGHKS, CDR2 YYEKEE (reference sequence). The CDR3 consists of 14 residues. The CDR3 sequence: CASSVPGLSYEQYF.

The rearrangement links TRBV5-1 to TRBJ1-1; TCRdb selects TRBD1, and the lack of DNA leaves this call unchecked. This CDR3 is 14 amino acids long. Germline lookup yields CDR1 SGHRS and CDR2 YFSETQ. Here the CDR3 reads CASHQTGLNTEAFF.

The chain combines TRBV29-1 with TRBJ2-1; checking the TCRdb D call of TRBD1 is not possible without DNA. The CDR3 contains 15 residues. Germline CDR1 and CDR2: SQVTM and ANQGSEA. CDR3 protein: CSVELSGRENNEQFF.

The chain carries TRBV6-2 or TRBV6-3 and TRBJ2-1; TCRdb's assignment of TRBD2 cannot be checked, as there is no DNA. CDR1 is MNHEY, CDR2 SVGEGT, per germline. The CDR3 contains 14 residues. CDR3 residues: CASRRTSAYNEQFF.